Presented here are 32 T cell receptor beta chains from one specimen sequenced in a study of blood T cell repertoires in COVID-19. The table came from immunoSEQ multiplex PCR; TCRdb's copy has only in-frame clones and leaves some out. The sample gives more than 45,000 clones, 85% to 90% of which show up once; roughly 1.4% is in the top ten. Specimen: peripheral blood. The receptors were gathered from a man in his 60s with acute or convalescent COVID-19.

The CDR3 sequence is CASSQEASGYEQYF. The DNA for the CDR3 is TGTGCCAGTAGTCAGGAGGCTAGCGGCTACGAGCAGTACTTC. The rearrangement uses TRBV19 and TRBJ2-7, with 7 bases fitting TRBD2. The ends lost 5 bases at V and 3 bases at J; junction bases unmatched: 7. The CDR3 sequence is 14 residues long. Germline V gene data show CDR1 as LNHDA and CDR2 as SQIVND (reference sequence).

This clone has just one count. The J gene is TRBJ1-4, the V gene TRBV19; TRBD1 matches 9 bases. In germline, CDR1 is LNHDA, CDR2 SQIVND (reference sequence). V was clipped by 5 bases and J by 8 bases; unmatched bases: 9. The CDR3 spans 15 residues. Here the CDR3 reads CASSPLRTGEEKLFF. The DNA of the CDR3 is TGTGCCAGTAGTCCCCTCCGGACAGGGGAAGAAAAACTGTTTTTT.

The rearrangement uses TRBV4-1 and TRBJ1-6, with 8 bases aligning to TRBD1. Germline V gives CDR1 MGHRA, CDR2 YSYEKL. The junction had 10 bases not matched to a gene; V was cut back by 4 bases and J by 8 bases. This CDR3 has 16 residues. The CDR3 DNA sequence: TGCGCCAGCAGCCTAGGACAGGGTATCAAGGATTCACCCCTCCACTTT. It translates to CASSLGQGIKDSPLHF.

Written as DNA, the CDR3 is TGTGCCAGCAGCTCTATGGGAGCGGAACACCCCTACGAGCAGTACTTC. Protein sequence: CASSSMGAEHPYEQYF. The chain employs TRBV7-9 and TRBJ2-7; perhaps TRBD2 as D (5 bases). V shed 4 bases and J shed 2 bases, with 18 bases lying between them. CDR3 length: 16 residues. Germline CDR1 SEHNR, CDR2 FQNEAQ (reference sequence).

The genes are TRBV14 and TRBJ2-1, with a weak D call TRBD2 (6 bases). The germline CDR1 and CDR2 sequences are SGHDN and FVKESK. CDR3 length: 14 residues. V lost 6 bases and J 3 bases, leaving 12 bases between the germline ends. The CDR3 spells CASSAGYNYNEQFF. The CDR3 region has the DNA TGTGCCAGCAGTGCGGGATACAACTACAATGAGCAGTTCTTC.

The chain is built from TRBV5-1 and TRBJ2-7, with a weak D call TRBD2 (5 bases). V shed 2 bases and J shed 5 bases, with 5 bases lying between them. In germline, CDR1 is SGHRS, CDR2 YFSETQ. CDR3 length: 11 amino acids. DNA of the CDR3: TGCGCCAGCAGCTTCGGGGACGAGCAGTACTTC. Protein: CASSFGDEQYF.

This rearrangement joins TRBV30 to TRBJ1-5; TRBD1 agrees at 7 bases. This CDR3 has 24 residues. V shed 3 bases and J 4 bases; nucleotides not matched to a gene: 36. Germline CDR1 and CDR2: GTSNPN and SVGIG (reference sequence). The DNA of the CDR3 is TGTGCCTGGAGCGCGTGGTCGACAGGGTCATCACGCTGGGATGAGGGGGGCCAGAATCAGCCCCAGCATTTT. Amino acids: CAWSAWSTGSSRWDEGGQNQPQHF.

The genes are TRBV4-3 and TRBJ2-2; TRBD1 agrees at 9 bases. This CDR3 contains 17 residues. V lost 3 bases to trimming and J lost 6 bases; unmatched junction nucleotides: 11. Germline V lookup: CDR1 LGHNA, CDR2 YSLEER. This chain's CDR3 is CASSQAPGQGRAGELFF. The DNA of the CDR3 is TGCGCCAGCAGCCAGGCACCGGGACAGGGAAGGGCCGGGGAGCTGTTTTTT.

The chain recombines TRBV9 with TRBJ2-3, with 11 bases fitting TRBD1. The J segment lost 5 bases and the V segment lost 0 bases, leaving 5 bases of the junction unmatched. Germline V gene data show CDR1 as SGDLS and CDR2 as YYNGEE. CDR3 length: 16 amino acids. CDR3 bases: TGTGCCAGCAGCGTAGGGGACAGGGGGGCAAGAGATACGCAGTATTTT. This translates into CASSVGDRGARDTQYF.

This chain uses TRBV2 with TRBJ1-2, with D uncertain. This CDR3 comprises 13 residues. From germline, CDR1 is SNHLY and CDR2 FYNNEI. V was pared by 7 bases and J by 7 bases, with 16 bases between. CDR3 sequence (DNA): TGTGCCAGCATTAGAACCGGGGTCGGTGGCTACACCTTC. Translating gives CASIRTGVGGYTF. Full variable domain (missing parts from reference TRBV2 and TRBJ1-2): EPEVTQTPSHQVTQMGQEVILRCVPISNHLYFYWYRQILGQKVEFLVSFYNNEISEKSEIFDDQFSVERPDGSNFTLKIRSTKLEDSAMYFCASIRTGVGGYTFGSGTRLTVV.

The rearrangement joins TRBV19 to TRBJ2-1, with TRBD1 matching over 7 bases. The trim removed 4 bases at V and 4 bases at J, leaving 7 bases unmatched. The CDR3 sequence is 15 residues long. The germline V gene encodes CDR1 LNHDA and CDR2 SQIVND (reference sequence). CDR3 amino acids: CASSKGQPPYNEQFF. The DNA for the CDR3 is TGTGCCAGTAGTAAGGGACAGCCGCCTTACAATGAGCAGTTCTTC.

This sequence joins TRBV19 and TRBJ1-5, with no clear D. V was trimmed by 6 bases and J by 2 bases, leaving 11 bases between them. Germline loops: CDR1 LNHDA, CDR2 SQIVND (reference sequence). This CDR3 is 14 amino acids long. This chain's CDR3 is CASSLVGGNQPQHF. CDR3 in DNA: TGTGCCAGTAGCCTGGTCGGGGGCAATCAGCCCCAGCATTTT.

This chain connects TRBV6-2 or TRBV6-3 to TRBJ2-3; a weak D match, TRBD1 (5 bases). The germline gives CDR1 MNHEY, CDR2 SVGEGT. V gave up 0 bases and J gave up 5 bases, with 9 bases separating them. CDR3 length: 14 amino acids. CDR3 sequence: CASSYSGRGDTQYF. For the CDR3, the DNA is TGTGCCAGCAGTTACTCGGGGCGAGGAGATACGCAGTATTTT.

This clone was detected once. V usage is TRBV28 and J usage is TRBJ2-2; 7 nucleotides agree with TRBD1. V lost 4 bases to trimming and J lost 4 bases; unmatched junction nucleotides: 9. This CDR3 comprises 16 residues. From germline, CDR1 is MDHEN and CDR2 SYDVKM. In DNA, the CDR3 is TGTGCCAGCAGTTCTTGGGACAGACGCTCCACCGGGGAGCTGTTTTTT. Amino acids: CASSSWDRRSTGELFF.

This clone has only one observation. V is TRBV7-9 and J is TRBJ2-2; 7 bases line up with TRBD2. Germline CDR1 is SEHNR and CDR2 is FQNEAQ (reference sequence). The junction had 2 bases not matched to a gene; V was cut back by 0 bases and J by 1 base. CDR3 length equals 16 residues. DNA for the CDR3: TGTGCCAGCAGCTTAGCTTCTAGCGGGAACACCGGGGAGCTGTTTTTT. Amino acid sequence: CASSLASSGNTGELFF.

The V and J genes are TRBV30 and TRBJ2-7; 8 nucleotides line up with TRBD2. The germline V gene has CDR1 GTSNPN and CDR2 SVGIG (reference sequence). The ends lost 2 bases at V and 2 bases at J; junction bases unmatched: 5. The CDR3 runs 14 residues. The CDR3: CAWSSTSGPYEQYF. CDR3 DNA: TGTGCCTGGAGTTCCACTAGCGGCCCCTACGAGCAGTACTTC.

The rearrangement uses TRBV7-9 and TRBJ2-7; TRBD2 aligns across 10 bases. Germline values: CDR1 SEHNR, CDR2 FQNEAQ (reference sequence). The V segment lost 1 base and the J segment 4 bases; nucleotides outside the gene matches: 4. The CDR3 is made up of 15 amino acids. CDR3 loop: CASSLVEREGYEQYF. DNA of the CDR3: TGTGCCAGCAGCTTAGTAGAGCGGGAGGGGTACGAGCAGTACTTC. Filled out from reference TRBV7-9 and TRBJ2-7, the complete variable domain reads DTGVSQNPRHKITKRGQNVTFRCDPISEHNRLYWYRQTLGQGPEFLTYFQNEAQLEKSRLLSDRFSAERPKGSFSTLEIQRTEQGDSAMYLCASSLVEREGYEQYFGPGTRLTVT.

The chain links TRBV18 to TRBJ1-1; TRBD1 aligns across 8 bases. Unmatched junction bases numbered 9, after V lost 6 bases and J lost 0 bases. The V gene's germline CDR1 is KGHSH and CDR2 LQKENI. The CDR3 spans 16 residues. The CDR3 here is CASSVIPGGLNTEAFF. The DNA for the CDR3 is TGTGCCAGCTCGGTGATTCCAGGGGGCCTGAACACTGAAGCTTTCTTT. Looking up the rest from reference TRBV18 and TRBJ1-1 gives the full variable domain: NAGVMQNPRHLVRRRGQEARLRCSPMKGHSHVYWYRQLPEEGLKFMVYLQKENIIDESGMPKERFSAEFPKEGPSILRIQQVVRGDSAAYFCASSVIPGGLNTEAFFGQGTRLTVV.

The chain combines TRBV3-1 (or the pseudogene TRBV3-2) with TRBJ2-7; D possibly corresponds to TRBD1 (5 bases). The germline V and J ends were trimmed by 8 bases and 4 bases, with 15 bases remaining between them. Germline CDR1 is LGHDT and CDR2 is YNNKEL (reference sequence). The length of the CDR3 is 13 residues. The CDR3: CASARQPAYEQYF. CDR3 nucleotides: TGTGCCAGCGCACGACAGCCCGCATACGAGCAGTACTTC.

The chain couples TRBV6-1 to TRBJ1-5; D is possibly TRBD1 (5 bases). The CDR3 runs 14 residues. V was pared by 2 bases and J by 5 bases, with 10 bases between. Germline loops: CDR1 MNHNS, CDR2 SASEGT. The CDR3 bases are TGTGCCAGCAGTGAAATTCCAGGGTATCAGCCCCAGCATTTT. Its protein is CASSEIPGYQPQHF.

V usage is TRBV27 and J usage is TRBJ2-1, with D perhaps TRBD2 (7 bases). Trimming stripped 3 bases from V and 8 bases from J, with 14 bases between. The CDR3 sequence is 14 residues long. The germline gives CDR1 MNHEY, CDR2 SMNVEV (reference sequence). This chain's CDR3 is CASSFGGGSDEQFF. The CDR3 DNA sequence: TGTGCCAGCAGTTTCGGGGGCGGGAGTGATGAGCAGTTCTTC.

V is TRBV14 and J is TRBJ2-3; the match to TRBD2 covers 7 bases. CDR1 is SGHDN and CDR2 is FVKESK in the germline V gene. V lost 4 bases, J lost 4 bases, and 5 bases stayed unmatched. The CDR3 is 14 residues long. CDR3: CASSLLAGADTQYF. The CDR3 DNA reads as TGTGCCAGCAGCCTCCTGGCGGGGGCAGATACGCAGTATTTT.

J is TRBJ2-3 and V is TRBV25-1; the D gene is possibly TRBD2 (6 bases). This CDR3 is built from 15 residues. Germline CDR1 MGHDK, CDR2 SYGVNS. The V and J ends lost 1 base and 5 bases respectively, with 13 bases between them. The CDR3 is CASSEWGDPRDTQYF. The CDR3 DNA sequence: TGTGCCAGCAGTGAATGGGGGGACCCAAGAGATACGCAGTATTTT.

This chain joins TRBV6-2 or TRBV6-3 and TRBJ2-1; 11 nucleotides align to TRBD2. This CDR3 is built from 15 residues. Germline values: CDR1 MNHEY, CDR2 SVGEGT. With 2 bases clipped from V and 4 bases from J, the junction kept 1 base outside the gene matches. This CDR3 is CASSYGTSGYNEQFF. In DNA form, the CDR3 reads TGTGCCAGCAGTTACGGGACTAGCGGTTACAATGAGCAGTTCTTC.

This chain connects TRBV7-2 to TRBJ1-6, with D possibly matching TRBD1 (6 bases). Germline V lookup: CDR1 SGHTA, CDR2 FQGNSA. The V end lost 0 bases, the J end lost 0 bases, and 15 bases lay between the germline ends. This CDR3 region has 19 residues. The CDR3, as DNA: TGTGCCAGCAGCTTAGCGCGATTAGGACAGAGCTCCTATAATTCACCCCTCCACTTT. It encodes CASSLARLGQSSYNSPLHF.

This clone was picked up one time. The chain joins TRBV5-6 to TRBJ2-3, with 7 bases lining up with TRBD2. V lost 4 bases to trimming and J lost 2 bases; unmatched junction nucleotides: 16. CDR3 length equals 18 residues. Germline-derived CDR1 and CDR2 are SGHDT and YYEEEE. The chain's CDR3 is CASSPLAGAFGATDTQYF. CDR3 DNA sequence: TGTGCCAGCAGCCCTCTGGCGGGAGCCTTCGGGGCCACAGATACGCAGTATTTT.

This clone has only one observation. The rearrangement joins TRBV7-9 to TRBJ1-2; D not certain. The CDR3 extends over 13 amino acids. Trimming took off 3 bases at V and 2 bases at J, with 7 bases between the two ends. The germline V gene has CDR1 SEHNR and CDR2 FQNEAQ (reference sequence). In nucleotides, the CDR3 is TGTGCCAGCAGCTTTGCGGGGAACTATGGCTACACCTTC. Its protein product is CASSFAGNYGYTF.

V is TRBV5-4 and J is TRBJ2-3; D may be TRBD2 (5 bases). Germline CDR1 SGHNT, CDR2 YYREEE (reference sequence). The CDR3 extends over 13 amino acids. Trimming cost V 4 bases and J 4 bases, with 10 bases left between them. CDR3 in DNA: TGTGCCAGCAGCAGCCGGGGTCCAGATACGCAGTATTTT. Translated: CASSSRGPDTQYF.

This clone has a single count. The rearrangement uses TRBV28 and TRBJ2-7, with 10 bases identical to TRBD1. The CDR3 consists of 14 residues. V was pared by 6 bases and J by 2 bases, with 4 bases of the junction left unmatched. CDR1 and CDR2 from the germline V gene are MDHEN and SYDVKM. The CDR3 spells CASRRDRGPYEQYF. CDR3 nucleotide sequence: TGTGCCAGCAGGAGAGACAGGGGGCCCTACGAGCAGTACTTC.

This rearrangement joins TRBV7-3 to TRBJ2-6; D not certain. In germline, CDR1 is SGHTA, CDR2 FQGTGA. Trimming left V 5 bases short and J 0 bases short, with 11 bases between. CDR3 length: 16 amino acids. Written as DNA, the CDR3 is TGTGCCAGCAGCCACGCATCCGGCTCTGGGGCCAACGTCCTGACTTTC. This encodes CASSHASGSGANVLTF.

This clone was found once. The chain links TRBV6-2 or TRBV6-3 to TRBJ1-2; the match to TRBD1 covers 7 bases. Germline CDR1 reads MNHEY; CDR2 reads SVGEGT. CDR3 length equals 15 residues. Trimming took 5 bases from V and 0 from J; bases not matched to a gene: 6. The CDR3: CASSLRTGANYGYTF. The CDR3 DNA reads as TGTGCCAGCAGTCTCCGGACAGGCGCTAACTATGGCTACACCTTC.

The genes are TRBV28 and TRBJ2-3; 7 nucleotides agree with TRBD1. The V gene end was trimmed by 6 bases and the J gene end by 0 bases; junction bases not matched to a gene: 3. The germline V gene encodes CDR1 MDHEN and CDR2 SYDVKM. CDR3 length: 14 residues. This CDR3 is CASRTGPSTDTQYF. The CDR3 DNA reads TGTGCCAGCAGGACAGGGCCAAGCACAGATACGCAGTATTTT. The full variable domain, rest sourced from reference TRBV28 and TRBJ2-3, is DVKVTQSSRYLVKRTGEKVFLECVQDMDHENMFWYRQDPGLGLRLIYFSYDVKMKEKGDIPEGYSVSREKKERFSLILESASTNQTSMYLCASRTGPSTDTQYFGPGTRLTVL.